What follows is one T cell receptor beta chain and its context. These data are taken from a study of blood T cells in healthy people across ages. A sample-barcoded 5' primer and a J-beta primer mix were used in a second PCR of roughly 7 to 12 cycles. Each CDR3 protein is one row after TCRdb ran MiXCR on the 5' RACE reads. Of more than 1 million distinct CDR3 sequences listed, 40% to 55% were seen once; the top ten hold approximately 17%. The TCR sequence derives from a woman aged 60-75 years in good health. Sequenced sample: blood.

The CDR3 sequence is CASSSGPGGYTF. CDR3 DNA: TGTGCCAGCAGTTCCGGACCGGGTGGCTACACCTTC. The chain is built from TRBV28 and TRBJ1-2; D is unresolved. This CDR3 is built from 12 residues. Trimming shortened V by 4 bases and J by 7 bases, and 10 bases separated the two germline ends. Germline V gives CDR1 MDHEN, CDR2 SYDVKM.